The 4 T cell receptor beta chains below come from one sample, sequenced in a study of breast tumors, draining lymph nodes, adjacent tissues. TCRdb re-analysed the multiplex PCR reads in MiXCR, keeping a single row per CDR3 protein. Counted here are 20,000 or so distinct CDR3 sequences, approximately 42% occurring once; the ten biggest clones make up approximately 21%. Input material: breast tumor tissue. These receptor sequences come from a female donor with breast cancer. Some clones in this sample may be carry-over from other donors' samples.

This rearrangement joins TRBV5-1 to TRBJ1-5; TRBD1 is a possible D gene (6 bases). This CDR3 is 15 amino acids long. V lost 4 bases and J 0 bases, leaving 11 bases between the germline ends. Germline CDR1 is SGHRS and CDR2 is YFSETQ. The CDR3 protein is CASSPDSYSNQPQHF. In DNA form, the CDR3 reads TGCGCCAGCAGCCCGGACAGTTATAGCAATCAGCCCCAGCATTTT.

For this clonotype: Mismatch with germline at one junction end may stem from a read error. V usage is TRBV19 and J usage is TRBJ2-7; TRBD2 agrees at 13 bases. The germline CDR1 and CDR2 sequences are LNHDA and SQIVND (reference sequence). This CDR3 has 14 residues. The DNA of the CDR3 is TGTGTCAGCAACGGACTAGCGGGAGCAGGCGAGCTGTACTTC. Translating it yields CVSNGLAGAGELYF.

This clonotype is medium-sized within its sample. The rearrangement uses TRBV15 and TRBJ1-6; D may be TRBD1 (5 bases). CDR1 is LNHNV, CDR2 YYDKDF, per germline (reference sequence). V lost 4 bases and J 9 bases, leaving 10 bases between the germline ends. This CDR3 has 13 amino acids. The CDR3 here is CATSTPRVSPLHF. Here the CDR3 DNA reads TGTGCCACCAGCACCCCCAGGGTTTCACCCCTCCACTTT.

The sample holds one count of this clonotype. At one of its ends the junction is not consistent with the germline gene, which may arise from a read error. The gene calls are TRBV7-2 and TRBJ1-5; 7 bases align to TRBD1. The CDR3 is 14 amino acids. CDR1 and CDR2 from the germline V gene are SGHTA and FQGNSA. Written as DNA, the CDR3 is TGTGCCAGCAGCTTCGGGACAGTTAATCAGCCCTTCGGTTTT. This gives the protein CASSFGTVNQPFGF.